This T cell receptor (beta chain) was obtained from a study of cytomegalovirus exposure and HLA in healthy donors. This PCR relied on a set of 60 Vbeta primers and 13 Jbeta primers. TCRdb keeps only in-frame clones here, not all; method: immunoSEQ multiplex PCR. Of under 55,000 clones listed, 60% to 75% are singletons. The germline V gene encodes CDR1 SGHVS and CDR2 FNYEAQ. The CDR3 consists of 16 residues. V shed 0 bases and J shed 3 bases, with 12 bases lying between them. The source material was PBMCs. The receptor comes from a woman aged 50 to 60 in good health and CMV-seronegative. The chain is built from TRBV7-6 and TRBJ1-3; D is ambiguous. The CDR3 here is CASSLAEVKVGNTIYF. DNA for the CDR3: TGTGCCAGCAGCTTAGCGGAGGTTAAAGTTGGAAACACCATATATTTT.